A selection of T cell receptor beta chains follows, all from one sample in a study of blood T cell repertoires in COVID-19. The method was immunoSEQ multiplex PCR; TCRdb's version includes in-frame clones alone and lacks a portion of them. The data hold 150,000 or so clones, with 65% to 85% observed a single time. The sample comprised PBMCs or T cells enriched from blood (not recorded which). The origin of the receptors is a man between 35 and 55 years old who had recovered from COVID-19. The CDR3 runs from the conserved cysteine through the conserved F or W. A D gene is named only where the DNA matches it firmly. Clone size, where shown, is once, few, many, or a class for clones that have expanded.

V: TRBV6-5
D: -
J: TRBJ1-6
size: -
DNA: TGTGCCAGCAGTTACAAATTGGCAGGCCTAAATTCACCCCTCCACTTT
CDR3: CASSYKLAGLNSPLHF

V: TRBV4-1
D: -
J: TRBJ1-4
size: -
DNA: TGCGCCAGCAGCCATCAAGTGGTGTTTAGAGAAAAACTGTTTTTT
CDR3: CASSHQVVFREKLFF

V: TRBV19
D: -
J: TRBJ1-1
size: -
DNA: TGTGCCAGTACCTCAATAGGGGGAGAAGCTTTCTTT
CDR3: CASTSIGGEAFF

V: TRBV21-1
D: -
J: TRBJ1-2
size: -
DNA: TGTGCCAGCAGTGTGACAGTAATCTATGGCTACACCTTC
CDR3: CASSVTVIYGYTF

V: TRBV11-2
D: -
J: TRBJ1-2
size: few
DNA: TGTGCCAGCAGCTCGATGAGCTTCTATGGCTACACCTTC
CDR3: CASSSMSFYGYTF

V: TRBV6-5
D: -
J: TRBJ2-7
size: -
DNA: TGTGCCAGCAGTAGAGAGCGGACCTACGAGCAGTACTTC
CDR3: CASSRERTYEQYF

V: TRBV7-8
D: -
J: TRBJ2-1
size: -
DNA: TGTGCCAGCAGTACTACAGGCTCCAATGAGCAGTTCTTC
CDR3: CASSTTGSNEQFF

V: TRBV29-1
D: TRBD1
J: TRBJ1-5
size: -
DNA: TGCAGCGTGGTGACAGGGGGGACAGATCAGCCCCAGCATTTT
CDR3: CSVVTGGTDQPQHF

V: TRBV7-6
D: -
J: TRBJ2-7
size: -
DNA: TGTGCCAGCAGCTCGACAGGCTACGAGCAGTACTTC
CDR3: CASSSTGYEQYF

V: TRBV5-1
D: TRBD1
J: TRBJ2-5
size: once
DNA: TGCGCCAGCAGCGCAGGACAGGGGAAAGAGACCCAGTACTTC
CDR3: CASSAGQGKETQYF

V: TRBV27
D: -
J: TRBJ1-1
size: once
DNA: TGTGCCAGCTTTCCAGATAGGGGCGGGGGTAGGGCTTTCTTT
CDR3: CASFPDRGGGRAFF

V: TRBV30
D: -
J: TRBJ1-1
size: few
DNA: TGTGCCTGGAGTGTACAGGAGAACACTGAAGCTTTCTTT
CDR3: CAWSVQENTEAFF

V: TRBV27
D: -
J: TRBJ1-1
size: -
DNA: TGTGCCAGCAGATCTTCACAGACGAACACTGAAGCTTTCTTT
CDR3: CASRSSQTNTEAFF

V: TRBV7-9
D: TRBD2
J: TRBJ2-3
size: once
DNA: TGTGCCAGCAGCTTCGAGCTAGCGGGGGGGAAAGGGTATTTT
CDR3: CASSFELAGGKGYF

V: TRBV19
D: -
J: TRBJ1-3
size: few
DNA: TGTGCCAGTAGTTGGAGGAGCTCTGGAAACACCATATATTTT
CDR3: CASSWRSSGNTIYF

V: TRBV5-5
D: -
J: TRBJ1-2
size: -
DNA: TGTGCCAGCAGCTTGGAGGCCCAGGGTGGCTATGGCTACACCTTC
CDR3: CASSLEAQGGYGYTF

V: TRBV7-3
D: TRBD2
J: TRBJ2-3
size: -
DNA: TGTGCCAGCAGCCCCCCTAGGGGGATTTTACTAGCGGGGGGTGCCTCGAATACGCAGTATTTT
CDR3: CASSPPRGILLAGGASNTQYF

V: TRBV15
D: TRBD2
J: TRBJ2-1
size: -
DNA: TGTGCCACCAGCAGAGATAAGGGCGGGGGAAGGAATGAGCAGTTCTTC
CDR3: CATSRDKGGGRNEQFF

V: TRBV24-1
D: -
J: TRBJ2-7
size: -
DNA: TGTGCCACCAGTGATTACGGCTACGAGCAGTACTTC
CDR3: CATSDYGYEQYF

V: TRBV5-1
D: TRBD1
J: TRBJ2-7
size: -
DNA: TGCGCCAGTTCGGACAGGGAATACGAGCAGTACTTC
CDR3: CASSDREYEQYF

V: TRBV7-9
D: -
J: TRBJ1-2
size: -
DNA: TGTGCCAGCAGCCGTGAGGGAGGGGCTCATCGAGGCTACACCTTC
CDR3: CASSREGGAHRGYTF

V: TRBV5-1
D: TRBD1
J: TRBJ1-2
size: -
DNA: TGCGCCAGCAGCCCAGGACGGCAGGGGGCCGATGGCTACACCTTC
CDR3: CASSPGRQGADGYTF

V: TRBV6-5
D: -
J: TRBJ1-2
size: few
DNA: TGTGCCAGCAGTTACCGTGAGACAGGCCCCTATGGCTACACCTTC
CDR3: CASSYRETGPYGYTF

V: TRBV25-1
D: -
J: TRBJ2-7
size: few
DNA: TGTGCCAGCAGTCCTAGGACATCTGCCGCCGAGCAGTACTTC
CDR3: CASSPRTSAAEQYF

V: TRBV30
D: -
J: TRBJ2-1
size: -
DNA: TGTGCCAGTCAACATCGGGGGACTCTCGGCGATGAGCAGTTCTTC
CDR3: CASQHRGTLGDEQFF

V: TRBV7-9
D: -
J: TRBJ1-1
size: -
DNA: TGTGCCAGCAGCTTCACGGGGGACACTGAAGCTTTCTTT
CDR3: CASSFTGDTEAFF

V: TRBV5-1
D: -
J: TRBJ1-1
size: -
DNA: TGCGCCAGCAGCTTGGAACAGGGTGGTGAAGCTTTCTTT
CDR3: CASSLEQGGEAFF

V: TRBV5-6
D: -
J: TRBJ1-4
size: -
DNA: TGTGCCAGCAGCCCCACCAGGGCGATGGGTGAAAAACTGTTTTTT
CDR3: CASSPTRAMGEKLFF